Listed here is a single T cell receptor beta chain. Profiling relied on immunoSEQ multiplex PCR, and the TCRdb table lists in-frame clones only, not all of them. The data hold a few hundred thousand clones, with around 91% observed a single time. Germline CDR1 reads LNHDA; CDR2 reads SQIVND (reference sequence). This CDR3 is built from 18 residues. Between the trimmed V and J ends, which lost 7 bases and 1 base, there was a span of 23 bases. These data belong to a study of blood T cell repertoires in COVID-19. Sequenced: PBMCs or T cells enriched from blood (not recorded which). This TCR was recovered from a woman aged 35 to 49 who had recovered from COVID-19. The rearrangement links TRBV19 to TRBJ2-1; tentative D call: TRBD2 (6 bases). The CDR3 DNA reads TGTGCCAGTACCTACAGGTACGAAGCGGGCCGGTCCTACAATGAGCAGTTCTTC. It encodes CASTYRYEAGRSYNEQFF.